This T cell receptor beta chain was obtained from a study of vaccination effects on CD4 cells after COVID-19. About the research overall: The median interval between the second dose and post-vaccine sampling was 72 days. Study findings and constraints: Late post-vaccination samples showed marked contraction of infection- and vaccine-induced clones.

TCRdb's table, derived via immunoSEQ multiplex PCR, lists solely in-frame clones and lacks some. Altogether under 85,000 clones are present, more than 60% being singletons, with the ten largest covering 0.85% to 1.2%. Antigen-specific CD4+ T cells expanded by the ViraFEST assay with viral peptide pools were then sequenced. Having been cultured for 9 to 11 days, the cells underwent CD4+ T cell isolation. All participants had two doses of either the BNT162b2 or mRNA-1273 vaccine. Nobody among the vaccine recipients had prior SARS-CoV-2 infection (nucleocapsid antibodies were negative). With respect to this clone: Its antigen is unknown.

Sequenced here: CD4+ T cells from PBMCs cultured with HCoV-OC43 spike peptides, sampled after COVID-19 vaccination. Stated subset: HCoV-OC43 spike overlapping peptide pool stimulation. This sequence originates from a human donor who received a COVID-19 vaccine.

The CDR3 loop is CASSIGKGYEQFF. For the CDR3, the DNA is TGTGCCAGTAGTATCGGAAAGGGCTATGAGCAGTTCTTC. The chain joins TRBV19 to TRBJ2-1, with D hard to call. V lost 3 bases to trimming and J lost 8 bases, with 11 bases between them. This CDR3 is built from 13 residues. Germline V gene lookup returns CDR1 LNHDA and CDR2 SQIVND (reference sequence).